Listed below are T cell receptor beta chains from one sample, sequenced in a study of cytomegalovirus exposure and HLA in healthy donors. Sequenced by immunoSEQ multiplex PCR; TCRdb stores in-frame clones only, minus some. The table has 130,000 or so clones, 70% to 85% seen once. The material sequenced was PBMCs. The receptors come from a female donor in good health and CMV-seronegative. CDR3s include the opening cysteine and the closing phenylalanine or tryptophan. The order of the fields is D gene, clone size, J gene, V gene, CDR3 protein, CDR3 DNA. The D gene is left open where the match is weak. A clone size is listed for some rows: how often the clone was seen (once, few, many), or a class if it is expanded.

D: TRBD2; size: NA; J: TRBJ2-1; V: TRBV7-9; CDR3: CASSTSSGRSSYNEQFF; DNA: TGTGCCAGCAGCACATCTAGCGGGCGAAGCTCCTACAATGAGCAGTTCTTC
D: TRBD2; size: NA; J: TRBJ2-1; V: TRBV6-5; CDR3: CASTLLAGGKDEQFF; DNA: TGTGCCAGCACCTTACTAGCGGGAGGTAAAGATGAGCAGTTCTTC
D: TRBD1; size: once; J: TRBJ1-1; V: TRBV10-3; CDR3: CAISDQGDTEAFF; DNA: TGTGCCATCAGTGATCAGGGGGACACTGAAGCTTTCTTT
D: TRBD1; size: NA; J: TRBJ1-2; V: TRBV4-1; CDR3: CASSPGQGPNYGYTF; DNA: TGCGCCAGCAGCCCTGGACAGGGTCCTAACTATGGCTACACCTTC
D: TRBD1; size: once; J: TRBJ1-2; V: TRBV5-1; CDR3: CASSLAVTGGRGYAF; DNA: TGCGCCAGCAGCTTGGCCGTGACAGGGGGTCGGGGCTACGCCTTC
D: NA; size: NA; J: TRBJ1-2; V: TRBV9; CDR3: CASAPPGVGYTF; DNA: TGTGCCAGCGCTCCACCAGGGGTTGGCTACACCTTC
D: NA; size: NA; J: TRBJ2-4; V: TRBV4-3; CDR3: CASSQGVAEENSQYF; DNA: TGCGCCAGCAGCCAAGGAGTAGCGGAAGAAAACAGTCAGTACTTC
D: NA; size: NA; J: TRBJ1-1; V: TRBV5-4; CDR3: CASSYGGRQGSRITEAFF; DNA: TGTGCCAGCAGCTATGGGGGCAGGCAGGGGAGCAGGATCACTGAAGCTTTCTTT
D: NA; size: once; J: TRBJ1-1; V: TRBV2; CDR3: CASTKGGVLNTEAFF; DNA: TGTGCCAGCACTAAGGGGGGGGTCCTGAACACTGAAGCTTTCTTT
D: TRBD2; size: NA; J: TRBJ2-5; V: TRBV27; CDR3: CASRQISAGGQETQYF; DNA: TGTGCCAGCAGACAGATCTCTGCGGGAGGTCAAGAGACCCAGTACTTC
D: TRBD2; size: once; J: TRBJ2-7; V: TRBV7-9; CDR3: CASSLAIQLAGENYEQYF; DNA: TGTGCCAGCAGCTTAGCCATCCAGCTAGCGGGAGAAAATTACGAGCAGTACTTC
D: TRBD1; size: once; J: TRBJ2-3; V: TRBV10-3; CDR3: CAISGIQGALTDTQYF; DNA: TGTGCCATCAGCGGCATTCAGGGGGCTCTCACAGATACGCAGTATTTT
D: TRBD2; size: NA; J: TRBJ2-1; V: TRBV28; CDR3: CASSFPPLAGTDEQFF; DNA: TGTGCCAGCAGTTTCCCCCCCCTAGCGGGGACGGATGAGCAGTTCTTC